The next 30 T cell receptor beta chains were all read from a single sample in a study of T cell responses to AZD1222 COVID-19 vaccine. Measured with immunoSEQ multiplex PCR; TCRdb has only the in-frame clones, and not every one. The table includes about 180,000 clones, 92% detected once. The sample in question was peripheral blood, obtained 28 days after the second AZD1222 dose. Source of these receptors: an adult who received the AZD1222 COVID-19 vaccine.

The chain couples TRBV5-4 to TRBJ2-3; no definite D call. Trimming pared 0 bases from V and 0 bases from J, leaving 11 bases between. The CDR3 is made up of 16 amino acids. Per the germline V gene, CDR1 is SGHNT and CDR2 is YYREEE (reference sequence). CDR3 DNA sequence: TGTGCCAGCAGCTTGGCGGCTCGCACTAGCACAGATACGCAGTATTTT. This translates into CASSLAARTSTDTQYF.

The chain links TRBV9 to TRBJ1-1; D gene unclear. The CDR3 totals 13 residues. Looked up from germline, CDR1 is SGDLS and CDR2 is YYNGEE. V gave up 0 bases and J gave up 1 base, with 4 bases separating them. The CDR3 region has the DNA TGTGCCAGCAGCGTAGGGGAGAACACTGAAGCTTTCTTT. Translated: CASSVGENTEAFF.

This chain uses TRBV20-1 with TRBJ1-2; D is unresolved. The length of the CDR3 is 10 residues. V lost 6 bases and J lost 8, with 10 bases in between. The germline V gene encodes CDR1 DFQATT and CDR2 SNEGSKA (reference sequence). The CDR3 loop reads CSASFRGYTF. The CDR3 bases are TGCAGTGCAAGTTTCCGGGGCTACACCTTC.

V usage is TRBV30 and J usage is TRBJ1-2, with a tentative D call TRBD1 (5 bases). The CDR3 has 14 residues. Germline V gene sequence: CDR1 GTSNPN, CDR2 SVGIG (reference sequence). V lost 3 bases, J lost 6 bases, and 17 bases lay in between. CDR3 in DNA: TGTGCCTGGAGCGGCGGTTGGGGGGAGCATGGCTACACCTTC. This encodes CAWSGGWGEHGYTF.

This chain links TRBV6-2 or TRBV6-3 with TRBJ1-1; possibly TRBD1 for D (6 bases). V was cut by 0 bases and J by 4 bases, with 9 bases left in between. There are 14 residues in the CDR3. Germline lookup yields CDR1 MNHEY and CDR2 SVGEGT. CDR3 protein: CASSYSTGTTEAFF. The CDR3 DNA sequence: TGTGCCAGCAGTTACTCCACAGGGACCACTGAAGCTTTCTTT.

This clone turned up a few times. The genes are TRBV27 and TRBJ2-1; D remains unclear. CDR1 and CDR2 (germline): MNHEY, SMNVEV (reference sequence). V was cut by 2 bases and J by 0 bases, with 5 bases left in between. This CDR3 comprises 14 residues. In nucleotides, the CDR3 is TGTGCCAGCAGTTTAGGAAGCTCCTACAATGAGCAGTTCTTC. It translates to CASSLGSSYNEQFF.

The rearrangement links TRBV6-5 to TRBJ1-2; D call uncertain. Germline CDR1 MNHEY, CDR2 SVGAGI. The ends were cut back, 11 bases at V and 8 bases at J, with 21 bases in the middle. The CDR3 consists of 13 residues. The CDR3, as DNA: TGTGCCTACGATTTTTGGGTGGATGGGGGCTACACCTTC. It translates to CAYDFWVDGGYTF.

The chain has TRBV18 and TRBJ1-1; TRBD1 might be the D (5 bases). Deletions cut 1 base from V and 4 bases from J, with 7 bases between. Germline CDR1 and CDR2: KGHSH and LQKENI. This CDR3 region has 13 residues. In DNA form, the CDR3 reads TGTGCCAGCTCACCACTCGGGGGCACTGAAGCTTTCTTT. Protein product: CASSPLGGTEAFF. The whole variable domain, filled in from reference TRBV18 and TRBJ1-1, reads NAGVMQNPRHLVRRRGQEARLRCSPMKGHSHVYWYRQLPEEGLKFMVYLQKENIIDESGMPKERFSAEFPKEGPSILRIQQVVRGDSAAYFCASSPLGGTEAFFGQGTRLTVV.

The CDR3 DNA reads TGTGCCAGCAGCTTAGGACAGGGTATCCACAATGAGCAGTTCTTC. This translates into CASSLGQGIHNEQFF. The genes are TRBV11-3 and TRBJ2-1; 7 nucleotides match TRBD1. The V gene end was trimmed by 1 base and the J gene end by 5 bases; junction bases not matched to a gene: 5. Germline CDR1 SGHNT, CDR2 YENEEA. The CDR3 length is 15 residues.

The chain joins TRBV19 to TRBJ1-1; D is uncertain. Germline loops: CDR1 LNHDA, CDR2 SQIVND (reference sequence). This CDR3 region has 13 residues. V lost 8 bases and J 0 bases, leaving 10 bases between the germline ends. The DNA for the CDR3 is TGTGCCAGTGGACCAAGCCTGAACACTGAAGCTTTCTTT. Protein: CASGPSLNTEAFF.

The chain carries TRBV7-2 and TRBJ2-7; the match to TRBD1 covers 7 bases. The CDR3 consists of 18 residues. The junction had 14 bases not matched to a gene; V was cut back by 1 base and J by 2 bases. Germline CDR1 is SGHTA and CDR2 is FQGNSA. CDR3 region: CASSLGSRLRDSAYEQYF. The CDR3 coding sequence is TGTGCCAGCAGCTTAGGGTCCAGACTCCGGGACAGCGCCTACGAGCAGTACTTC. Full variable domain (rest looked up from reference TRBV7-2 and TRBJ2-7): GAGVSQSPSNKVTEKGKDVELRCDPISGHTALYWYRQSLGQGLEFLIYFQGNSAPDKSGLPSDRFSAERTGGSVSTLTIQRTQQEDSAVYLCASSLGSRLRDSAYEQYFGPGTRLTVT.

CDR3 loop: CASRESGDIQYF. CDR3 bases: TGTGCCAGCAGGGAGTCAGGGGACATTCAGTACTTC. This rearrangement joins TRBV6-5 to TRBJ2-4; tentatively, D is TRBD1 (6 bases). Looked up from germline, CDR1 is MNHEY and CDR2 is SVGAGI. This CDR3 has 12 residues. Trimming stripped 6 bases from V and 8 bases from J, with 11 bases between.

The rearrangement links TRBV27 to TRBJ1-5; TRBD1 matches 9 bases. The CDR3 contains 17 residues. The junction had 9 bases not matched to a gene; V was cut back by 5 bases and J by 1 base. Germline values: CDR1 MNHEY, CDR2 SMNVEV (reference sequence). CDR3 amino acids: CASSQLTGGISNQPQHF. CDR3 sequence (DNA): TGTGCCAGCAGTCAATTAACAGGGGGCATAAGCAATCAGCCCCAGCATTTT.

The chain combines TRBV9 with TRBJ1-6; no clear D gene. Germline V gene data show CDR1 as SGDLS and CDR2 as YYNGEE. V was clipped by 4 bases and J by 7 bases, with 9 bases between them. This CDR3 has 13 amino acids. CDR3 sequence reads: CASSSLGNSPLHF. The CDR3, as DNA: TGTGCCAGCAGCAGTCTGGGGAATTCACCCCTCCACTTT.

V and J are TRBV5-8 and TRBJ1-1; TRBD1 agrees at 9 bases. V lost 2 bases to trimming and J lost 3 bases; unmatched junction nucleotides: 8. The CDR3 extends over 16 amino acids. In germline, CDR1 is SGHTS, CDR2 YDEGEE. The CDR3 coding sequence is TGTGCCAGCAGCTTAGGAACAGGGGGCTACGACACTGAAGCTTTCTTT. Its translation is CASSLGTGGYDTEAFF.

The chain has TRBV24-1 and TRBJ1-5; tentatively, D is TRBD1 (6 bases). The CDR3 contains 16 residues. Germline V gene data show CDR1 as KGHDR and CDR2 as SFDVKD. Trimming left V 4 bases short and J 3 bases short, with 15 bases between. The chain's CDR3 is CATSDHKQGFNQPQHF. For the CDR3, the DNA is TGTGCCACCAGTGACCACAAACAGGGATTCAATCAGCCCCAGCATTTT.

V and J are TRBV28 and TRBJ2-2, with 8 positions matching TRBD2. Trimming cost V 6 bases and J 6 bases; bases outside gene matches: 3. This CDR3 region has 13 residues. Germline values: CDR1 MDHEN, CDR2 SYDVKM. CDR3 nucleotides: TGTGCCAGCAGGAGCGGGAGCTCCGGGGAGCTGTTTTTT. Translating gives CASRSGSSGELFF.

The CDR3 region has the DNA TGTGCCAGCAGAGCAAGGGCGGGGTTCCAAGAGACCCAGTACTTC. Translated: CASRARAGFQETQYF. The chain couples TRBV25-1 to TRBJ2-5; D may be TRBD2 (6 bases). Trimming pared 6 bases from V and 1 base from J, leaving 15 bases between. Germline CDR1 MGHDK, CDR2 SYGVNS. The CDR3 is 15 amino acids.

The rearrangement uses TRBV6-5 and TRBJ2-1; D gene ambiguous. The CDR3 is made up of 15 amino acids. Germline loops: CDR1 MNHEY, CDR2 SVGAGI. V was pared by 2 bases and J by 6 bases, with 14 bases between. CDR3 residues: CASSYQRAVFNEQFF. The CDR3, as DNA: TGTGCCAGCAGTTACCAAAGGGCAGTTTTCAATGAGCAGTTCTTC.

The chain's CDR3 is CASSLKGQGSNQPQHF. The CDR3 DNA reads TGTGCCAGCAGTTTAAAGGGACAGGGGAGCAATCAGCCCCAGCATTTT. The rearrangement links TRBV27 to TRBJ1-5; TRBD1 aligns across 10 bases. This CDR3 is built from 16 residues. The junction had 2 bases not matched to a gene; V was cut back by 2 bases and J by 1 base. Germline loops: CDR1 MNHEY, CDR2 SMNVEV (reference sequence).

This clone was found a few times. The chain links TRBV5-8 to TRBJ1-5; D gene unclear. Trimming left V 3 bases short and J 3 bases short, with 10 bases between. The germline gives CDR1 SGHTS, CDR2 YDEGEE. The CDR3 is 14 amino acids. CDR3 sequence: CASSSTVINQPQHF. The CDR3 DNA reads as TGTGCCAGCAGCTCCACAGTTATCAATCAGCCCCAGCATTTT.

The table lists this clone with a count of one. V usage is TRBV7-2 and J usage is TRBJ2-7, with 8 bases matching TRBD2. This CDR3 is built from 16 residues. CDR1 SGHTA and CDR2 FQGNSA come from the germline V gene. The junction had 16 bases not matched to a gene; V was cut back by 5 bases and J by 7 bases. The CDR3 coding sequence is TGTGCCAGCAGCATCGGAGGGCTAGCGGGTTCTAGTGAGCAGTACTTC. Translated: CASSIGGLAGSSEQYF.

This clone was detected once. The CDR3 DNA is TGTGCCAGCAGCCCTACAGGGGGCGGAGGTGAAAAACTGTTTTTT. It is translated as CASSPTGGGGEKLFF. The chain recombines TRBV6-2 or TRBV6-3 with TRBJ1-4; 9 bases fit TRBD1. V was clipped by 6 bases and J by 7 bases; unmatched bases: 9. This CDR3 comprises 15 residues. Looked up from germline, CDR1 is MNHEY and CDR2 is SVGEGT.

The chain's CDR3 is CASSWGTTTYEQYF. The CDR3 region has the DNA TGTGCCAGTAGTTGGGGGACGACTACCTACGAGCAGTACTTC. The J gene is TRBJ2-7, the V gene TRBV19, with D tentatively TRBD1 or TRBD2 (5 bases each). CDR3 length: 14 amino acids. Germline CDR1 LNHDA, CDR2 SQIVND (reference sequence). The V end lost 5 bases, the J end lost 2 bases, and 13 bases lay between the germline ends.

This clone was counted once. The chain has TRBV4-1 and TRBJ2-1; 10 bases agree with TRBD2. The V gene end was trimmed by 4 bases and the J gene end by 6 bases; junction bases not matched to a gene: 9. CDR1 and CDR2 from the germline V gene are MGHRA and YSYEKL. The CDR3 spans 16 residues. The CDR3 here is CASSLTGLARFNEQFF. The DNA for the CDR3 is TGCGCCAGCAGCCTAACGGGACTAGCGAGGTTCAATGAGCAGTTCTTC.

V usage is TRBV5-1 and J usage is TRBJ2-4, with 7 bases identical to TRBD1. The CDR3 sequence is 14 residues long. V lost 4 bases to trimming and J lost 7 bases; unmatched junction nucleotides: 8. Germline loops: CDR1 SGHRS, CDR2 YFSETQ. This CDR3 is CASSGGQSDNIQYF. As DNA, the CDR3 is TGCGCCAGCAGCGGGGGACAGTCGGACAACATTCAGTACTTC. Filled out from reference TRBV5-1 and TRBJ2-4, the complete variable domain reads KAGVTQTPRYLIKTRGQQVTLSCSPISGHRSVSWYQQTPGQGLQFLFEYFSETQRNKGNFPGRFSGRQFSNSRSEMNVSTLELGDSALYLCASSGGQSDNIQYFGAGTRLSVL.

This clone was counted a single time. The J gene is TRBJ2-7, the V gene TRBV18, with 7 nucleotides matching TRBD2. With V trimmed by 1 base and J by 6 bases, 9 bases remained unmatched. Germline assignment: CDR1 KGHSH and CDR2 LQKENI. The CDR3 contains 15 residues. Here the CDR3 DNA reads TGTGCCAGCTCACCACAGGGAGGGGAGTTACTCGAGCAGTACTTC. Translating gives CASSPQGGELLEQYF.

This rearrangement joins TRBV20-1 to TRBJ2-5, with 7 bases that match TRBD2. The CDR3 totals 13 residues. The J segment lost 2 bases and the V segment lost 3 bases, leaving 3 bases of the junction unmatched. From germline, CDR1 is DFQATT and CDR2 SNEGSKA (reference sequence). The CDR3 bases are TGCAGTGCTAGTCTGCGGGAGCAAGAGACCCAGTACTTC. It specifies CSASLREQETQYF.

The V and J genes are TRBV7-8 and TRBJ2-7; TRBD1 agrees at 7 bases. CDR1 and CDR2 (germline): SGHVS, FQNEAQ. V gave up 0 bases and J gave up 4 bases; unmatched junction bases: 6. The CDR3 contains 15 residues. The CDR3 region has the DNA TGTGCCAGCAGCTTAGCGGGACAGCTATTATACGAGCAGTACTTC. This codes for CASSLAGQLLYEQYF.

This sequence joins TRBV11-2 and TRBJ2-1; 8 nucleotides align to TRBD2. The V and J ends lost 1 base and 7 bases, in that order; junction bases with no gene match: 6. Germline values: CDR1 SGHAT, CDR2 FQNNGV. This CDR3 has 15 residues. The CDR3 DNA follows: TGTGCCAGCAGCTTAGCGGGACTAGACGGTAATGAGCAGTTCTTC. Protein sequence: CASSLAGLDGNEQFF.